This paragraph reports one T cell receptor beta chain. The antigen is undetermined. The data stem from a study of vaccination and CD4 T cells after COVID-19. Findings of the study overall: Analysis covered relatively few convalescent patients and lacked any early post-infection timepoints.

An Oncomine TCR Beta short-read assay was used to sequence the DNA from cultured CD4+ T cells. TCRdb recomputed calls from the PCR reads with MiXCR, one row per CDR3 protein. The table records several thousand distinct CDR3 sequences, about half of them present only once. The CDR3 loop spans 15 amino acids. Trimming left V 4 bases short and J 6 bases short, with 16 bases between. Specified treatment: roughly 11-day PBMC culture with coronavirus spike peptide pools or control peptides (ViraFEST assay). Before the COVID-19 pandemic (2011-2018), CD4+ T cells were obtained from the unexposed donor. Sequenced material: CD4+ T cells from blood, cultured in vitro. The chain recombines TRBV12-3 or TRBV12-4 with TRBJ1-5; D is ambiguous. This sequence originates from a human donor in good health. The DNA of the CDR3 is TGTGCCAGCAGTTCGAGGAGTATTGGAGCTCAGCCCCAGCATTTT. Its translation: CASSSRSIGAQPQHF.